This T cell receptor beta chain was documented in a study of cytomegalovirus exposure and HLA in healthy donors. Losses at the gene ends were 8 bases for V and 4 bases for J; bases not matched to a gene: 13. The V gene's germline CDR1 is MDHEN and CDR2 SYDVKM. The CDR3 loop spans 15 amino acids. The study, taken as a whole, reports: It was reportedly the case that the classifier diagnosed cytomegalovirus status with high specificity and sensitivity. In an earlier analysis, in fewer than 700 donors, most V segments appeared productive either ~87% or ~30% of the time.

When sampled, the donors appeared nominally healthy, though they likely had unrecorded immune exposures. With 60 Vbeta and 13 Jbeta primers, the PCR was carried out. Clones were sequenced by immunoSEQ multiplex PCR, and TCRdb holds only the in-frame ones, with some missing. The data contain approximately 100,000 clones, 74% of them seen just once; the ten biggest clones take up less than 3.5%. With respect to this clone: Its antigen is not known.

This clonotype originated in a man aged 50 to 60 in good health and CMV-seropositive. The sample taken for sequencing was PBMCs. V and J are TRBV28 and TRBJ2-7; 8 bases match TRBD1. As DNA, the CDR3 is TGTGCCAGCGGGGGAGGCGCCAGGGGGCCTTACGAGCAGTACTTC. It encodes CASGGGARGPYEQYF.